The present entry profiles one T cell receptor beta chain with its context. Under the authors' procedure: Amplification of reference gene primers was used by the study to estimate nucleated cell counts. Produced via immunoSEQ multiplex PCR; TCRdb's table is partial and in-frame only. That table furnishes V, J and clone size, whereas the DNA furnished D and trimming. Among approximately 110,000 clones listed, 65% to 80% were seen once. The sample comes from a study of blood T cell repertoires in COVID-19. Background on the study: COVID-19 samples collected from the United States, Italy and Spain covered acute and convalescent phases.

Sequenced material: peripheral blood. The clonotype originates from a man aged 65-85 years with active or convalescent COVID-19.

The CDR3 loop is CASSPLLGREGETQYF. CDR3 nucleotide sequence: TGTGCCAGCAGCCCGTTACTGGGCAGGGAGGGAGAGACCCAGTACTTC. This rearrangement joins TRBV3-1 (or the pseudogene TRBV3-2) to TRBJ2-5; TRBD2 matches at 7 bases. The CDR3 has 16 amino acids. The junction had 12 bases not matched to a gene; V was cut back by 4 bases and J by 4 bases. The V gene's germline CDR1 is LGHDT and CDR2 YNNKEL (reference sequence).